These 27 T cell receptor beta chains originate from one sample sequenced in a study of shared clonotypes between healthy human individuals. CD45RO negativity and positive selection for CCR7 defined naive CD8 cells, a population that excluded terminally differentiated effector memory CD45RA+ cells. Data came from immunoSEQ multiplex PCR; TCRdb stores just in-frame clones and leaves some out. Of roughly 890,000 clones listed, about 92% are singletons. The specimen was naive CD8+ T cells sorted from blood. The receptors were sampled from a man younger than 40 in good health.

This chain uses TRBV7-9 with TRBJ2-1; 8 nucleotides line up with TRBD2. This CDR3 is built from 15 residues. Germline V gene data show CDR1 as SEHNR and CDR2 as FQNEAQ (reference sequence). V shed 1 base and J 8 bases; nucleotides not matched to a gene: 7. The CDR3 here is CASSLEGSGRYEQFF. CDR3 nucleotides: TGTGCCAGCAGCTTAGAGGGAAGCGGGAGATATGAGCAGTTCTTC.

The chain links TRBV6-1 to TRBJ2-7; 7 nucleotides match TRBD1. V shed 10 bases and J 1 base; nucleotides not matched to a gene: 4. The CDR3 is made up of 12 amino acids. Germline loops: CDR1 MNHNS, CDR2 SASEGT. The CDR3, as DNA: TGTGCCACCCGGGACAGTTCCTACGAGCAGTACTTC. Its translation: CATRDSSYEQYF.

The rearrangement links TRBV28 to TRBJ2-7; 9 bases agree with TRBD2. Germline lookup yields CDR1 MDHEN and CDR2 SYDVKM. J was trimmed by 3 bases and V by 3 bases; bases with no gene match: 3. The CDR3 totals 14 residues. The DNA for the CDR3 is TGTGCCAGCAGTTTTGGGACTAGCTACTACGAGCAGTACTTC. This sequence encodes CASSFGTSYYEQYF.

This clone was seen a single time. CDR3 sequence reads: CASSPQGPAGGPDTQYF. CDR3 nucleotides: TGTGCCAGCAGCCCCCAGGGTCCAGCGGGAGGGCCAGATACGCAGTATTTT. This sequence joins TRBV5-4 and TRBJ2-3; 10 positions match TRBD2. V shed 4 bases, J shed 4 bases, and the junction held 12 bases outside the gene matches. Germline CDR1 SGHNT, CDR2 YYREEE (reference sequence). This CDR3 has 17 amino acids.

This chain uses TRBV4-2 with TRBJ2-1; 8 bases are shared with TRBD2. With V trimmed by 4 bases and J by 3 bases, 2 bases remained unmatched. The CDR3 extends over 14 amino acids. Germline V gives CDR1 LGHNA, CDR2 YNFKEQ. The CDR3 DNA reads as TGTGCCAGCAGCCCGGGGGGGTTCTACAATGAGCAGTTCTTC. Its translation is CASSPGGFYNEQFF.

Note on this clone: Other nucleotide sequences in the sample specify the same CDR3. This rearrangement joins TRBV6-6 to TRBJ2-7; D could derive from TRBD1 or TRBD2 (5 bases each). The CDR3 loop spans 13 amino acids. Germline CDR1 MNHNY, CDR2 SVGAGI (reference sequence). V lost 2 bases and J lost 2, with 7 bases in between. CDR3 protein: CASSYGGTYEQYF. In nucleotides, the CDR3 is TGTGCCAGCAGTTACGGGGGAACCTACGAGCAGTACTTC.

The chain employs TRBV11-2 and TRBJ2-2; D is undetermined. Germline V gene sequence: CDR1 SGHAT, CDR2 FQNNGV. The V end lost 8 bases, the J end lost 7 bases, and 8 bases lay between the germline ends. This CDR3 has 11 amino acids. The CDR3 DNA sequence: TGTGCCAGCTCCCCGGGCGGGGAGCTGTTTTTT. Its translation is CASSPGGELFF.

The V gene is TRBV29-1, the J gene TRBJ1-2, with D unclear. The germline V and J ends were trimmed by 6 bases and 7 bases, with 21 bases remaining between them. Germline-derived CDR1 and CDR2 are SQVTM and ANQGSEA. The CDR3 covers 14 residues. The CDR3 protein is CSVPSPRGMGGYTF. In DNA, the CDR3 is TGCAGCGTCCCATCCCCCCGGGGAATGGGTGGCTACACCTTC.

The chain combines TRBV9 with TRBJ2-3; TRBD1 matches 9 bases. The trim removed 0 bases at V and 1 base at J, leaving 0 bases unmatched. CDR1 is SGDLS, CDR2 YYNGEE, per germline. The CDR3 sequence is 15 residues long. CDR3 protein: CASSVGTGGTDTQYF. The CDR3, as DNA: TGTGCCAGCAGCGTAGGGACAGGGGGCACAGATACGCAGTATTTT.

The chain has TRBV28 and TRBJ1-2, with unresolved D. V lost 7 bases, J lost 4 bases, and 25 bases lay in between. The CDR3 contains 17 residues. CDR1 is MDHEN, CDR2 SYDVKM, per germline. The CDR3 DNA is TGTGCCAGCACCCCGACCACCGCATGGAGGGAAGGCTATGGCTACACCTTC. Protein: CASTPTTAWREGYGYTF.

The gene calls are TRBV5-1 and TRBJ2-2, with 10 bases matching TRBD1. The V and J ends lost 5 bases and 5 bases, in that order; junction bases with no gene match: 12. This CDR3 comprises 17 residues. CDR1 is SGHRS, CDR2 YFSETQ, per germline. The CDR3 here is CASRPDRGRGTTGELFF. The CDR3, as DNA: TGCGCCAGCAGGCCTGACAGGGGGCGCGGGACGACCGGGGAGCTGTTTTTT.

This chain uses TRBV7-8 with TRBJ2-7; the D is unclear. There are 13 residues in the CDR3. In germline, CDR1 is SGHVS, CDR2 FQNEAQ. V lost 5 bases and J 3 bases, leaving 11 bases between the germline ends. The CDR3 DNA sequence: TGTGCCAGCAGCCCATCAGTGGGCTACGAGCAGTACTTC. Translated, it gives CASSPSVGYEQYF.

The chain links TRBV29-1 to TRBJ1-1; 8 nucleotides match TRBD1. The length of the CDR3 is 14 residues. Per germline, CDR1 SQVTM and CDR2 ANQGSEA. V lost 4 bases and J lost 5; bases outside the gene matches: 9. The CDR3, as DNA: TGCAGCGTTGTTGAACAGGGGGTTGGGACTGAAGCTTTCTTT. It specifies CSVVEQGVGTEAFF.

V is TRBV7-9 and J is TRBJ2-7; 7 positions agree with TRBD2. After removal of 1 base from V and 2 bases from J, the junction contained 5 bases not matched to a gene. The length of the CDR3 is 15 residues. From germline, CDR1 is SEHNR and CDR2 FQNEAQ (reference sequence). The CDR3 sequence is CASSLEIGRAYEQYF. The CDR3 nucleotides read TGTGCCAGCAGCTTAGAAATAGGGAGGGCCTACGAGCAGTACTTC.

The chain links TRBV29-1 to TRBJ1-3; tentative D call: TRBD1 (6 bases). The V gene's germline CDR1 is SQVTM and CDR2 ANQGSEA. V dropped 2 bases and J dropped 2 bases, with 10 bases sitting between them. This CDR3 has 14 residues. The CDR3: CSVEKQGPGNTIYF. The CDR3 region has the DNA TGCAGCGTTGAAAAGCAGGGGCCTGGAAACACCATATATTTT.

The chain is built from TRBV28 and TRBJ2-2, with 12 bases matching TRBD2. V lost 5 bases to trimming and J lost 6 bases; unmatched junction nucleotides: 19. CDR1 and CDR2 from the germline V gene are MDHEN and SYDVKM. This CDR3 comprises 20 residues. For the CDR3, the DNA is TGTGCCAGCAGTGCTGAAAAGGGACTAGCGGGCCGAGGGTTCCCCGGGGAGCTGTTTTTT. This encodes CASSAEKGLAGRGFPGELFF.

The chain links TRBV19 to TRBJ2-7; weak D call: TRBD1 (7 bases). Trimming removed 4 bases from V and 3 bases from J, with 13 bases in between. In germline, CDR1 is LNHDA, CDR2 SQIVND (reference sequence). The CDR3 spans 14 residues. This CDR3 reads CASSSRGALYEQYF. CDR3 DNA: TGTGCCAGTAGTAGCAGGGGGGCACTCTACGAGCAGTACTTC.

With regard to this clone: The sample contains more than one DNA sequence encoding this CDR3. The V gene is TRBV11-2, the J gene TRBJ2-3, with a tentative D call TRBD2 (6 bases). The germline gives CDR1 SGHAT, CDR2 FQNNGV. The CDR3 length is 11 residues. Trimming pared 8 bases from V and 3 bases from J, leaving 6 bases between. CDR3 region: CASGRTDTQYF. The DNA for the CDR3 is TGTGCCAGCGGGAGGACAGATACGCAGTATTTT.

The chain is built from TRBV11-2 and TRBJ2-7, with 10 bases aligning to TRBD1. Germline CDR1 SGHAT, CDR2 FQNNGV. J was trimmed by 7 bases and V by 5 bases; bases with no gene match: 8. This CDR3 has 14 residues. The CDR3 bases are TGTGCCAGCAGCGCCTCCGGGACAGGGGAAGAGCAGTACTTC. This encodes CASSASGTGEEQYF.

The V gene is TRBV6-5, the J gene TRBJ2-1; D remains ambiguous. V lost 5 bases and J 7 bases, leaving 9 bases between the germline ends. The germline CDR1 and CDR2 sequences are MNHEY and SVGAGI. The CDR3 is 12 residues long. CDR3: CASSLIGNEQFF. Written as DNA, the CDR3 is TGTGCCAGCAGTCTGATCGGAAATGAGCAGTTCTTC.

This rearrangement joins TRBV11-2 to TRBJ1-2; the D is unclear. The CDR3 is 14 residues long. V dropped 5 bases and J dropped 1 base, with 11 bases sitting between them. Germline loops: CDR1 SGHAT, CDR2 FQNNGV. The CDR3 DNA reads as TGTGCCAGCAGCAGTCCGGAGTTTAACTATGGCTACACCTTC. As protein: CASSSPEFNYGYTF. The variable domain in full, with the rest retrieved from reference TRBV11-2 and TRBJ1-2, is EAGVAQSPRYKIIEKRQSVAFWCNPISGHATLYWYQQILGQGPKLLIQFQNNGVVDDSQLPKDRFSAERLKGVDSTLKIQPAKLEDSAVYLCASSSPEFNYGYTFGSGTRLTVV.

The chain is built from TRBV4-1 and TRBJ2-7; 7 positions match TRBD1. With V trimmed by 4 bases and J by 3 bases, 9 bases remained unmatched. CDR1 is MGHRA, CDR2 YSYEKL, per germline. The CDR3 has 15 amino acids. CDR3 coding DNA: TGCGCCAGCAGCCCGATGACAGGGCTCTTCTACGAGCAGTACTTC. Amino acids: CASSPMTGLFYEQYF.

The gene calls are TRBV28 and TRBJ1-4, with D uncertain. The CDR3 is 16 residues long. Trimming shortened V by 4 bases and J by 0 bases, and 12 bases separated the two germline ends. Germline-derived CDR1 and CDR2 are MDHEN and SYDVKM. In DNA form, the CDR3 reads TGTGCCAGCAGTTCATACACTGGGGCAACTAATGAAAAACTGTTTTTT. Amino acid sequence: CASSSYTGATNEKLFF.

The genes are TRBV14 and TRBJ1-2; 8 nucleotides agree with TRBD1. The CDR3 is made up of 15 amino acids. The V gene's germline CDR1 is SGHDN and CDR2 FVKESK. V shed 3 bases, J shed 2 bases, and the junction held 5 bases outside the gene matches. The chain's CDR3 is CASSHRDRRNYGYTF. In nucleotides, the CDR3 is TGTGCCAGCAGCCACCGGGACAGGCGGAACTATGGCTACACCTTC.

The rearrangement joins TRBV7-8 to TRBJ2-7; D is unresolved. The CDR3 loop spans 15 amino acids. The germline gives CDR1 SGHVS, CDR2 FQNEAQ. V shed 5 bases and J shed 0 bases, with 14 bases lying between them. The CDR3 bases are TGTGCCAGCAGCCCCTATTCGACGGGCTCCTACGAGCAGTACTTC. The encoded protein is CASSPYSTGSYEQYF.

This chain joins TRBV7-9 and TRBJ2-5; D is ambiguous. Germline values: CDR1 SEHNR, CDR2 FQNEAQ (reference sequence). Trimming shortened V by 6 bases and J by 7 bases, and 9 bases separated the two germline ends. This CDR3 is built from 11 residues. CDR3 sequence: CASRAARTQYF. The CDR3 DNA sequence: TGTGCCAGCAGAGCCGCCCGGACCCAGTACTTC.

This clone was recorded only once. V usage is TRBV6-5 and J usage is TRBJ2-4; D is tentatively TRBD1 or TRBD2 (5 bases each). This CDR3 region has 14 residues. Germline V gives CDR1 MNHEY, CDR2 SVGAGI. V was clipped by 5 bases and J by 6 bases, with 14 bases between them. CDR3 sequence reads: CASSPSSGTNIQYF. As DNA, the CDR3 is TGTGCCAGCAGTCCTTCTTCAGGGACAAACATTCAGTACTTC.